A selection of T cell receptor beta chains follows, all from one sample in a study of cytomegalovirus exposure and HLA in healthy donors. Clones were read by immunoSEQ multiplex PCR, and TCRdb kept only the in-frame ones, dropping some. The specimen's table records 150,000 to 200,000 clones. Sequencing input: PBMCs. These receptor sequences come from a woman between 55 and 75 years old in good health and CMV-seronegative. The CDR3 runs from the conserved cysteine through the conserved F or W. D genes are given only for firm matches.

TRBJ2-5,TRBD1,TRBV5-8,TGTGCCAGCAGCCATGGCAGGGGGCTATGGCTTGAGACCCAGTACTTC,CASSHGRGLWLETQYF
TRBJ2-1,TRBD2,TRBV13,TGTGCCAGCAGCCCAAGACTAGCGGGAGTCCATGAGCAGTTCTTC,CASSPRLAGVHEQFF
TRBJ2-7,TRBD1,TRBV5-4,TGTGCCAGCAGCTTGTCGACGGGACAGAGCTACGAGCAGTACTTC,CASSLSTGQSYEQYF
TRBJ1-1,.,TRBV15,TGTGCCACCAGCACCTCAACAGGGTGGGACACTGAAGCTTTCTTT,CATSTSTGWDTEAFF
TRBJ1-2,TRBD1,TRBV19,TGTGCCAGTAGTATCTTTGGGGACAGGGTCTATGGCTACACCTTC,CASSIFGDRVYGYTF
TRBJ1-1,TRBD1,TRBV7-6,TGTGCCAGCAGCTTACGACAGGGTGCTGAAGCTTTCTTT,CASSLRQGAEAFF
TRBJ2-3,.,TRBV9,TGTGCCAGCAGCCTCCAGGGAGATACGCAGTATTTT,CASSLQGDTQYF
TRBJ1-2,.,TRBV9,TGTGCCAGCAGCCCCAGAAGTCTCGGCTACACCTTC,CASSPRSLGYTF
TRBJ1-1,.,TRBV7-2,TGTGCCAGCAGCTTCTCGGCGGCGACGGAAGCTTTCTTT,CASSFSAATEAFF
TRBJ2-6,.,TRBV12-5,TGTGCTAGTGGTCGGTGGGGCATTGGGGCCAACGTCCTGACTTTC,CASGRWGIGANVLTF
TRBJ1-1,.,TRBV5-1,TGCGCCAGCAGCCGAACCGCGGACTTCATGAACACTGAAGCTTTCTTT,CASSRTADFMNTEAFF
TRBJ2-7,.,TRBV11-2,TGTGCCAGCAGCTTTAATCTAGCGCTTTCCTACGAGCAGTACTTC,CASSFNLALSYEQYF
TRBJ1-2,.,TRBV5-6,TGTGCCAGCAGCTTGTGGAGGGTCGAGGACCTCTATGGCTACACCTTC,CASSLWRVEDLYGYTF
TRBJ2-5,.,TRBV4-1,TGCGCCAGCAGCCAAGTCGGGGCAGGGGAAGAGACCCAGTACTTC,CASSQVGAGEETQYF
TRBJ1-1,.,TRBV27,TGTGCCAGCAGTCCGATGGCCATGGGGGCTCAAGCTTTCTTT,CASSPMAMGAQAFF
TRBJ2-5,.,TRBV7-3,TGTGCCAGCAGTCCCAGACAGCAAGAGACCCAGTACTTC,CASSPRQQETQYF
TRBJ1-1,TRBD1,TRBV29-1,TGCAGCGCCGGGGGGGACAGGGGTGAAGCTTTCTTT,CSAGGDRGEAFF
TRBJ2-2,TRBD2,TRBV2,TGTGCCAGCAGTTCCAGCGGGGGGGTGGCCGGGGAGCTGTTTTTT,CASSSSGGVAGELFF
TRBJ1-1,.,TRBV5-4,TGTGCCAGCAGCTTCGGGGGGGCGGGGGTTTACACTGAAGCTTTCTTT,CASSFGGAGVYTEAFF
TRBJ1-6,.,TRBV2,TGTGCCAGCGGACAGAACTTAGTTAATTCACCCCTCCACTTT,CASGQNLVNSPLHF
TRBJ1-2,TRBD1,TRBV19,TGTGCCAGTAGTATAGGTACAGGGGGGGGCCCTAACTATGGCTACACCTTC,CASSIGTGGGPNYGYTF
TRBJ1-2,.,TRBV14,TGTGCCATCGCCAATTACAGGGAGAGATATGGCTACACCTTC,CAIANYRERYGYTF
TRBJ1-1,.,TRBV7-9,TGTGCCAGCAGCTTAGAGGACAGTGAAAACCCTATGAACACTGAAGCTTTCTTT,CASSLEDSENPMNTEAFF
TRBJ1-1,.,TRBV15,TGTGCCACCAGCAGGGTGCCCCTGGCGGCCACTGAAGCTTTCTTT,CATSRVPLAATEAFF
TRBJ1-5,.,TRBV27,TGTGCCAGCAGTTTAAATCAGGGCAGTCAGCCCCAGCATTTT,CASSLNQGSQPQHF
TRBJ2-2,.,TRBV18,TGTGCCAGCTCACCCCCAGCCGGGGAGCTGTTTTTT,CASSPPAGELFF